The 23 T cell receptor beta chains listed next were all sequenced from one sample in a study of cytomegalovirus exposure and HLA in healthy donors. The PCR contained 60 Vbeta and 13 Jbeta primers. Data came from immunoSEQ multiplex PCR; TCRdb stores just in-frame clones and leaves some out. The sample lists roughly 100,000 clones; 55% to 75% were seen once. Sample: PBMCs. These receptors originate from a woman younger than 30 in good health and CMV-seropositive.

The V and J genes are TRBV27 and TRBJ2-1, with 8 bases fitting TRBD1. J lost 3 bases, V lost 5 bases, and 12 bases had no gene match. Germline V lookup: CDR1 MNHEY, CDR2 SMNVEV (reference sequence). The CDR3 extends over 17 amino acids. The CDR3 region is CASSPYQTGASYNEQFF. The CDR3 nucleotides read TGTGCCAGCAGTCCGTATCAGACAGGGGCTAGCTACAATGAGCAGTTCTTC.

This clone occurred a few times. V usage is TRBV2 and J usage is TRBJ2-2; possibly TRBD1 for D (5 bases). Germline V gene lookup returns CDR1 SNHLY and CDR2 FYNNEI. Trimming left V 6 bases short and J 6 bases short, with 11 bases between. The CDR3 spans 13 residues. In nucleotides, the CDR3 is TGTGCCAGCAGGGTGTTAGGGGCCGGGGAGCTGTTTTTT. Its protein product is CASRVLGAGELFF.

This clone came up a few times. This sequence joins TRBV29-1 and TRBJ2-5, with 7 bases lining up with TRBD2. The V and J ends lost 2 bases and 5 bases, in that order; junction bases with no gene match: 11. Germline values: CDR1 SQVTM, CDR2 ANQGSEA. The CDR3 extends over 15 amino acids. The CDR3 DNA follows: TGCAGCGTTGAACCGGACGGGAGGAGAGCGGAGACCCAGTACTTC. Its protein is CSVEPDGRRAETQYF.

This clone was seen a handful of times. The gene calls are TRBV7-3 and TRBJ1-1; weak D call: TRBD1 (6 bases). Germline V gives CDR1 SGHTA, CDR2 FQGTGA. Trimming removed 5 bases from V and 1 base from J, with 14 bases in between. This CDR3 region has 15 residues. This CDR3 is CASSRTGTRNTEAFF. Written as DNA, the CDR3 is TGTGCCAGCAGCCGTACCGGGACACGGAACACTGAAGCTTTCTTT.

This clone was seen only once. The genes are TRBV5-6 and TRBJ2-5; D gene uncertain. CDR1 and CDR2 (germline): SGHDT, YYEEEE. The germline V and J ends were trimmed by 6 bases and 4 bases, with 13 bases remaining between them. The CDR3 has 13 amino acids. Written as DNA, the CDR3 is TGTGCCAGCAATTTGGAGCTGGGAGAGACCCAGTACTTC. This codes for CASNLELGETQYF.

The chain recombines TRBV6-1 with TRBJ2-5; possibly TRBD1 for D (6 bases). The CDR3 runs 15 residues. Germline CDR1 is MNHNS and CDR2 is SASEGT. Trimming removed 0 bases at V and 4 bases at J, with 12 bases between. This CDR3 is CASSEAASTGETQYF. For the CDR3, the DNA is TGTGCCAGCAGTGAAGCGGCGTCGACAGGAGAGACCCAGTACTTC.

The CDR3 nucleotides read TGTGCCAGCAGTTACTCAACAGGGGGGGCACAAGAGACCCAGTACTTC. Translating it yields CASSYSTGGAQETQYF. V usage is TRBV6-5 and J usage is TRBJ2-5; D possibly corresponds to TRBD1 (8 bases). The V and J ends lost 0 bases and 2 bases respectively, with 13 bases between them. The CDR3 contains 16 residues. Germline V gene lookup returns CDR1 MNHEY and CDR2 SVGAGI.

This rearrangement joins TRBV6-5 to TRBJ2-5, with TRBD1 as a possible D gene (6 bases). V was pared by 3 bases and J by 7 bases, with 12 bases between. The germline V gene encodes CDR1 MNHEY and CDR2 SVGAGI. This CDR3 spans 13 amino acids. CDR3 sequence: CASSYPGVGTQYF. Written as DNA, the CDR3 is TGTGCCAGCAGTTATCCAGGGGTCGGGACCCAGTACTTC.

This chain uses TRBV28 with TRBJ2-3; TRBD1 agrees at 9 bases. Germline V gene data show CDR1 as MDHEN and CDR2 as SYDVKM. The length of the CDR3 is 15 residues. The ends lost 2 bases at V and 2 bases at J; junction bases unmatched: 2. Written as DNA, the CDR3 is TGTGCCAGCAGTTTAGGGACAGGGCACACAGATACGCAGTATTTT. It is translated as CASSLGTGHTDTQYF.

The rearrangement joins TRBV7-3 to TRBJ2-1; D possibly corresponds to TRBD1 (6 bases). The ends were cut back, 5 bases at V and 0 bases at J, with 17 bases in the middle. In germline, CDR1 is SGHTA, CDR2 FQGTGA. The length of the CDR3 is 17 residues. The CDR3 nucleotides are TGTGCCAGCAGCCCCAGGGGTGGCTCGAGCTCCTACAATGAGCAGTTCTTC. This encodes CASSPRGGSSSYNEQFF.

The chain is built from TRBV10-1 and TRBJ2-3; 8 bases agree with TRBD1. J lost 1 base, V lost 2 bases, and 2 bases had no gene match. Germline CDR1 is WNHNN and CDR2 is SYGVQD (reference sequence). This CDR3 has 15 amino acids. The CDR3 bases are TGCGCCAGCAGTGAGGGACAGGGTTGCACAGATACGCAGTATTTT. Its protein product is CASSEGQGCTDTQYF.

J is TRBJ2-7 and V is TRBV11-3; 7 bases line up with TRBD1. Germline CDR1 reads SGHNT; CDR2 reads YENEEA. With V trimmed by 0 bases and J by 5 bases, 4 bases remained unmatched. CDR3 length: 14 amino acids. The CDR3, as DNA: TGTGCCAGCAGCTTAGAAGGGGACAGCAACGAGCAGTACTTC. It yields the protein CASSLEGDSNEQYF.

The V and J genes are TRBV5-8 and TRBJ2-3, with a tentative D call TRBD1 (6 bases). V was shortened by 0 bases and J by 6 bases, with 8 bases between the two germline ends. This CDR3 contains 13 residues. The V gene's germline CDR1 is SGHTS and CDR2 YDEGEE. The DNA of the CDR3 is TGTGCCAGCAGCTTGGGCCAGGGGGATACGCAGTATTTT. Its protein product is CASSLGQGDTQYF.

The chain employs TRBV7-8 and TRBJ2-3, with 11 bases aligning to TRBD2. Germline lookup yields CDR1 SGHVS and CDR2 FQNEAQ. This CDR3 comprises 15 residues. The J segment lost 7 bases and the V segment lost 2 bases, leaving 5 bases of the junction unmatched. The CDR3 is CASSLLSGGDYTQYF. CDR3 in DNA: TGTGCCAGCAGCTTACTTAGCGGGGGGGATTATACGCAGTATTTT.

The chain uses TRBV18 and TRBJ2-5, with D possibly being TRBD2 (5 bases). The CDR3 is 13 residues long. Trimming left V 3 bases short and J 3 bases short, with 8 bases between. CDR1 is KGHSH, CDR2 LQKENI, per germline. The CDR3 loop reads CASSPGRKETQYF. The CDR3 nucleotides read TGTGCCAGCTCACCGGGGAGAAAAGAGACCCAGTACTTC.

This clone was observed a few times. The gene calls are TRBV27 and TRBJ2-7; TRBD1 agrees at 10 bases. V shed 7 bases, J shed 5 bases, and the junction held 5 bases outside the gene matches. Per the germline V gene, CDR1 is MNHEY and CDR2 is SMNVEV (reference sequence). The length of the CDR3 is 13 residues. CDR3 amino acids: CASNLGQGNEQYF. CDR3 sequence (DNA): TGTGCCAGCAACTTGGGACAGGGGAACGAGCAGTACTTC.

DNA for the CDR3: TGTGCCAGCAGTTTGATCCCCCAGGGTCGGCACGAGCAGTACTTC. Translated: CASSLIPQGRHEQYF. This sequence joins TRBV27 and TRBJ2-7; tentatively, D is TRBD1 (5 bases). The germline V gene encodes CDR1 MNHEY and CDR2 SMNVEV (reference sequence). CDR3 length equals 15 residues. V gave up 3 bases and J gave up 5 bases, with 17 bases separating them.

This sequence joins TRBV30 and TRBJ2-1; 7 bases are a match to TRBD1. CDR1 and CDR2 from the germline V gene are GTSNPN and SVGIG (reference sequence). V lost 5 bases, J lost 4 bases, and 8 bases stayed unmatched. This CDR3 has 14 amino acids. The CDR3 nucleotides read TGTGCCTGGGGTCCCGGACAGGCTTACAATGAGCAGTTCTTC. Its protein is CAWGPGQAYNEQFF.

This rearrangement joins TRBV4-1 to TRBJ2-2, with D hard to call. Germline V gives CDR1 MGHRA, CDR2 YSYEKL. The ends were cut back, 1 base at V and 7 bases at J, with 10 bases in the middle. This CDR3 contains 14 residues. DNA for the CDR3: TGCGCCAGCAGCCAAGCGAGCCGGGTCGGGGAGCTGTTTTTT. Protein product: CASSQASRVGELFF.

The V call is TRBV15, the J call TRBJ2-1, with D unresolved. V was pared by 0 bases and J by 9 bases, with 9 bases between. This CDR3 spans 13 amino acids. The germline gives CDR1 LNHNV, CDR2 YYDKDF (reference sequence). In DNA form, the CDR3 reads TGTGCCACCAGCAGAGAGCTAGTAGGTGAGCAGTTCTTC. As protein: CATSRELVGEQFF.

The V call is TRBV11-2, the J call TRBJ2-1; 7 nucleotides agree with TRBD1. The J segment lost 8 bases and the V segment lost 5 bases, leaving 12 bases of the junction unmatched. The CDR3 spans 15 residues. Germline V gene data show CDR1 as SGHAT and CDR2 as FQNNGV. The CDR3 DNA sequence: TGTGCCAGCAGCAAGCGACAGGGACGGTTTGATGAGCAGTTCTTC. Translated, it gives CASSKRQGRFDEQFF.

CDR3 residues: CSVVIFTGPNTEAFF. Here the CDR3 DNA reads TGCAGCGTTGTGATTTTTACAGGGCCTAACACTGAAGCTTTCTTT. V gene TRBV29-1 combines with J gene TRBJ1-1, with a possible D match to TRBD1 (6 bases). This CDR3 spans 15 amino acids. The germline V gene encodes CDR1 SQVTM and CDR2 ANQGSEA. With 4 bases removed from V and 2 bases from J, the gap between germline ends came to 17 bases.

The chain employs TRBV28 and TRBJ2-1; 10 bases map to TRBD1. The CDR3 covers 16 residues. V trimming: 6 bases; J trimming: 2 bases; junction bases outside the gene matches: 7. Germline assignment: CDR1 MDHEN and CDR2 SYDVKM. The chain's CDR3 is CASRSGQGITYNEQFF. As DNA, the CDR3 is TGTGCCAGCAGATCGGGACAGGGGATCACCTACAATGAGCAGTTCTTC.